This TCR beta chain was sequenced in a study of T cells in Graves' hyperthyroidism and ophthalmopathy. Germline CDR1 is KGHDR and CDR2 is SFDVKD. The CDR3 totals 16 residues. V dropped 9 bases and J dropped 0 bases, with 16 bases sitting between them. Criteria for exclusion of patients were uncontrolled infection, other autoimmune disease, pregnancy or lactation. On this clonotype itself: This may stem from a read error, because a much larger clone lies one nucleotide away.

TCR beta CDR3 sequences were amplified from RNA transcripts. In the first-round RT-PCR of the TCR CDR3, the HTBI primer set was used. TCRdb itself ran the multiplex PCR reads through MiXCR, one entry per CDR3 protein. The repertoire holds a few hundred thousand distinct CDR3 sequences, with more than 15% as singletons. The TCR was taken from a woman in her 30s with Graves' hyperthyroidism. What was sequenced was blood. This chain joins TRBV24-1 and TRBJ2-2; possibly TRBD1 for D (6 bases). The CDR3 DNA follows: TGTGCCACCGGCTCACAGGGATCCACGAACACCGGGGAGCTGTTTTTT. This gives the protein CATGSQGSTNTGELFF.